This is a list of T cell receptor beta chains from one sample in a study of cytomegalovirus exposure and HLA in healthy donors. Data came from immunoSEQ multiplex PCR; TCRdb stores just in-frame clones and leaves some out. The data contain approximately 120,000 clones, approximately 77% of them singletons. The sequenced sample was PBMCs. All receptors come from a man between 18 and 29 years old in good health and CMV-seronegative. CDR3s include the opening cysteine and the closing phenylalanine or tryptophan. The order of the fields is J gene, clone size, D gene, V gene, CDR3 DNA, CDR3 protein. A D gene is named only where the DNA matches it firmly. Expanded clones get a size class; other rows say once, few or many, or leave the size out.

TRBJ1-2	-	TRBD1	TRBV10-3	TGTGCCATCAGTGAGACCGGGACAGGGGGCGAGGGCTACACCTTC	CAISETGTGGEGYTF
TRBJ2-3	-	-	TRBV7-2	TGTGCCAGCAGCTCGGGGTCCTACACAGATACGCAGTATTTT	CASSSGSYTDTQYF
TRBJ1-2	-	TRBD1	TRBV19	TGTGCCAGTAGTATAAAAACAGGGGTCCGCTATGGCTACACCTTC	CASSIKTGVRYGYTF
TRBJ2-7	-	-	TRBV5-1	TGCGCCAGCAGCTTGGCCGCGGGAAGGGGCGAGCAGTACTTC	CASSLAAGRGEQYF
TRBJ1-1	-	TRBD1	TRBV7-9	TGTGCCAGCAGCTCAGGGGGCTTGGGCACTGAAGCTTTCTTT	CASSSGGLGTEAFF
TRBJ1-6	few	TRBD1	TRBV5-1	TGCGCCAGCCAAAGACAGGGCCTAAGGTCACCCCTCCACTTT	CASQRQGLRSPLHF
TRBJ1-2	-	TRBD1	TRBV19	TGTGCCAGTAGTACCCGACAGGGGGATGGCTACACCTTC	CASSTRQGDGYTF
TRBJ1-5	-	TRBD1	TRBV5-1	TGCGCCAGCAGCTTGGCGACAGGGGGGCAGCCCCAGCATTTT	CASSLATGGQPQHF
TRBJ2-5	-	TRBD2	TRBV6-1	TGTGCCAGCAGTGAATGGGGGGGGGAAGAGACCCAGTACTTC	CASSEWGGEETQYF
TRBJ2-2	-	-	TRBV15	TGTGCCACCAGCAGACAGGGGCATAACACCGGGGAGCTGTTTTTT	CATSRQGHNTGELFF
TRBJ2-5	-	TRBD1	TRBV25-1	TGTGCCAGCAGTAGACAGGGGCCTGTGGAGACCCAGTACTTC	CASSRQGPVETQYF
TRBJ2-1	once	-	TRBV21-1	TGTGCCAGCAGCAAAGACCTGGACAGGGGTCGGAATGAGCAGTTCTTC	CASSKDLDRGRNEQFF
TRBJ1-1	-	TRBD1	TRBV11-2	TGTGCCAGCAGCTTGGTACAGGGGGCCGGTGAAGCTTTCTTT	CASSLVQGAGEAFF
TRBJ2-1	few	-	TRBV9	TGTGCCAGCAGCCCCCCCCTTGGGGGCCATGAGCAGTTCTTC	CASSPPLGGHEQFF
TRBJ2-6	-	TRBD1	TRBV2	TGTGCCAGCAGTGCGCAGGGACAGGGCGGCTCTGGGGCCAACGTCCTGACTTTC	CASSAQGQGGSGANVLTF
TRBJ2-3	-	-	TRBV25-1	TGTGCCAGCAGTGGGTCAACGACAGTAGGCACAGATACGCAGTATTTT	CASSGSTTVGTDTQYF
TRBJ1-2	-	-	TRBV19	TGTGCCAGTAGTTCCCACAGGGTGAGCGACTATGGCTACACCTTC	CASSSHRVSDYGYTF
TRBJ1-1	-	-	TRBV7-9	TGTGCCAGCAGCTCCCTCCAGGGGTTGAACACTGAAGCTTTCTTT	CASSSLQGLNTEAFF
TRBJ1-2	-	-	TRBV4-2	TGTGCCAGCAGCCAAGAAACGCGGGGTGGGTATGGCTACACCTTC	CASSQETRGGYGYTF
TRBJ1-2	-	-	TRBV6-5	TGTGCCAGCAGTTACTCGTCCGGGGGTGGCTACACCTTC	CASSYSSGGGYTF
TRBJ1-2	-	TRBD1	TRBV6-1	TGTGCCAGCACAGGGGGTTCGGTTGGCTACACCTTC	CASTGGSVGYTF
TRBJ2-1	-	TRBD2	TRBV6-6	TGTGCCAGCAGTCCGGGGGGGCCGGGCAATGAGCAGTTCTTC	CASSPGGPGNEQFF
TRBJ1-1	-	-	TRBV6-1	TGTGCCAGCAGTGAAGCCCGGTTCTTAATGAACACTGAAGCTTTCTTT	CASSEARFLMNTEAFF
TRBJ1-2	-	-	TRBV19	TGTGCCAGTAGTATTATCGGCGGGGGGAAGGGATATGGCTACACCTTC	CASSIIGGGKGYGYTF
TRBJ2-1	-	TRBD2	TRBV27	TGTGCCAGCAGGTCCGGGGGGGCCTACAATGAGCAGTTCTTC	CASRSGGAYNEQFF
TRBJ2-1	-	TRBD2	TRBV9	TGTGCCAGCAGCGTCAGACTAGCGGGGGGGGCACGGGAGCAGTTCTTC	CASSVRLAGGAREQFF
TRBJ1-1	-	TRBD1	TRBV9	TGTGCCAGCAGCGTAGGATTGGGACAGGGTCCCCCTGAAGCTTTCTTT	CASSVGLGQGPPEAFF
TRBJ1-2	-	-	TRBV13	TGTGCCAGCAGCGTTCAGGGGAGGGGGTATGGCTACACCTTC	CASSVQGRGYGYTF
TRBJ1-4	-	TRBD1	TRBV2	TGTGCCAGCAGTGAGGGACAGGAGATTGAAAAACTGTTTTTT	CASSEGQEIEKLFF
TRBJ2-3	-	TRBD2	TRBV27	TGTGCCAGCAGGGTGCGGAGCGGGGGGGTTGCAGATACGCAGTATTTT	CASRVRSGGVADTQYF
TRBJ2-7	-	TRBD1	TRBV5-6	TGTGCCAGCAGGTCAGGGGGCTTAAGCACCTACGAGCAGTACTTC	CASRSGGLSTYEQYF
TRBJ2-3	-	TRBD2	TRBV2	TGTGCCAGCAGTGCCTTAGCGGGGGGGGGAGGTACGCAGTATTTT	CASSALAGGGGTQYF
TRBJ2-2	-	TRBD1	TRBV18	TGTGCCAGCTCACTCCCGGACAGGGCGAACACCGGGGAGCTGTTTTTT	CASSLPDRANTGELFF
TRBJ2-7	-	TRBD1	TRBV5-1	TGCGCCAGCAGCGCCTACACAGGGGGCTCCTACGAGCAGTACTTC	CASSAYTGGSYEQYF
TRBJ2-7	-	TRBD1	TRBV5-1	TGCGCCAGCAGCGAGAATACAGGGGGACTCACCTACGAGCAGTACTTC	CASSENTGGLTYEQYF
TRBJ2-7	-	-	TRBV9	TGTGCCAGCAGCGTACAGGGACACTTCTACGAGCAGTACTTC	CASSVQGHFYEQYF
TRBJ2-3	-	-	TRBV6-5	TGTGCCAGCAGGGTACCAGGGACAGATACGCAGTATTTT	CASRVPGTDTQYF
TRBJ1-3	-	-	TRBV5-1	TGCGCCAGCAGCTTGGACTTAAGCTCTGGAAACACCATATATTTT	CASSLDLSSGNTIYF
TRBJ2-1	-	TRBD2	TRBV5-1	TGCGCCAGCAGCTTGGCTGGGCGGGGGGGCTTCGATGAGCAGTTCTTC	CASSLAGRGGFDEQFF
TRBJ2-7	-	-	TRBV6-5	TGTGCCAGCAGTTACGGCGGGACGTCTACCTACGAGCAGTACTTC	CASSYGGTSTYEQYF
TRBJ2-6	-	-	TRBV11-1	TGTGCCAGCAGCTTAGGCAGCTCTGGGGCCAACGTCCTGACTTTC	CASSLGSSGANVLTF
TRBJ2-7	few	TRBD1	TRBV9	TGTGCCAGCAGCGTAGGGACAGGGGGCTCACATGCTCCCTACGAGCAGTACTTC	CASSVGTGGSHAPYEQYF
TRBJ1-6	-	-	TRBV7-9	TGTGCCAGCAAGATGGGGGGAAATTCACCCCTCCACTTT	CASKMGGNSPLHF